This T cell receptor (beta chain) was obtained from a study of blood T cell repertoires in COVID-19. Study processing details: Amplifying reference gene primers gave estimates of nucleated cell counts. Only in-frame clones appear in the TCRdb table, and some are missing; sequencing was by immunoSEQ multiplex PCR. V, J and clone size derive from that table, while D and trimming were established from the DNA sequence. The table has some 33,000 clones, roughly 87% seen once. The germline V gene encodes CDR1 LNHDA and CDR2 SQIVND (reference sequence). V was clipped by 7 bases and J by 10 bases, with 11 bases between them. CDR3 length equals 12 residues.

The chain is built from TRBV19 and TRBJ1-6; a weak D match, TRBD1 (5 bases). The origin of this receptor is a man between 65 and 79 years old with active or convalescent COVID-19. Sequencing was performed on peripheral blood. CDR3 DNA: TGTGCCAGTAATCGGGGGAGCTCACCCCTCCACTTT. This sequence encodes CASNRGSSPLHF.